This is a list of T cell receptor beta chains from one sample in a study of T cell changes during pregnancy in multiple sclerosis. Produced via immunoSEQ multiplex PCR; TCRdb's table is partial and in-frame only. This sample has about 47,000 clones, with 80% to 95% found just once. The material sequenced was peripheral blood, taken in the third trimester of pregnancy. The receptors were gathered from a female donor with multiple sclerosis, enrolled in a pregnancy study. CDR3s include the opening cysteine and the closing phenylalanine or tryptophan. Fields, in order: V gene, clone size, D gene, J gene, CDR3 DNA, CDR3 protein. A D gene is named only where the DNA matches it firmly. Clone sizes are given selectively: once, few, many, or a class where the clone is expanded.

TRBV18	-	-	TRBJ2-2	TGTGCCAGCTCACAGAGCACCGGGGAGCTGTTTTTT	CASSQSTGELFF
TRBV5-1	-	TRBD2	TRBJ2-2	TGCGCCAGCAGCTTGATAGCGGGAGTGATGGGCGGGGAGCTGTTTTTT	CASSLIAGVMGGELFF
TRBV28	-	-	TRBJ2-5	TGTGCCAGCAGTTTGACCGAGGGCCTGATAGGAGAGACCCAGTACTTC	CASSLTEGLIGETQYF
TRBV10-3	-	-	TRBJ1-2	TGTGCCAACTTTAACCCGGTGATGTATGGCTACACCTTC	CANFNPVMYGYTF
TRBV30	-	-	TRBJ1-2	TGTGCCTGGACTAGAGTGCGAGCTAACTATGGCTACACCTTC	CAWTRVRANYGYTF
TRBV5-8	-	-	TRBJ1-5	TGTGCCAGCAGCGTCGGGGGTAGCAATCAGCCCCAGCATTTT	CASSVGGSNQPQHF
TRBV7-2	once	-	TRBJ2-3	TGTGCCAGCAGCTCCTTAGGGGGTTTT	CASSSLGGF
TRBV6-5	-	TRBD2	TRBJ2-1	TGTGCCAGCAGCCCTAGCGGATTGTTTAGGAATGAGCAGTTCTTC	CASSPSGLFRNEQFF
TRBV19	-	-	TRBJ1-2	TGTGCCAGTAGTATCACAGGGTACGAAGGCTACACCTTC	CASSITGYEGYTF
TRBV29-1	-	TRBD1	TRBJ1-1	TGCAGCGCCCTCAGGGGGATGAACACTGAAGCTTTCTTT	CSALRGMNTEAFF
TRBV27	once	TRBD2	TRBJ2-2	TGTGCCAGCAGTTTCACTAGCGGGACCGGGGAGCTGTTTTTT	CASSFTSGTGELFF
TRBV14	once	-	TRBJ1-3	TGTGCCAGCAGTGCCACCACAGCAGGAAACACCATATATTTT	CASSATTAGNTIYF
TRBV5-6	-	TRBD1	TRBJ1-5	TGTGCCAGCAGCTCGCTGGGACAGGAAAGCAATCAGCCCCAGCATTTT	CASSSLGQESNQPQHF
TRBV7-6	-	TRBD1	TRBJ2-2	TGTGCCAGCAGCCCCGGACAGGGACCGAACACCGGGGAGCTGTTTTTT	CASSPGQGPNTGELFF
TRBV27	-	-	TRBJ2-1	TGTGCCAGCAGTTCCAGGGTCACCGAGTTCAACGAGCAGTTCTTC	CASSSRVTEFNEQFF
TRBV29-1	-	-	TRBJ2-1	TGCAGCGGGAACGACGCGGGATTGGGAGAGCAGTTCTTC	CSGNDAGLGEQFF
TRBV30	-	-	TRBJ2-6	TGTGCCTGGACCCGATCCAGGGCGCCCAGCTCTGGGGCCAACGTCCTGACTTTC	CAWTRSRAPSSGANVLTF
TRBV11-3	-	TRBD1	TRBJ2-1	TGTGCCAGCAGCCGAAAGGGACAGGGGTTGAGAGAGCAGTTCTTC	CASSRKGQGLREQFF
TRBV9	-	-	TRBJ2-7	TGTGCCAGCAGCGAGGGGGAACGACCCTACGAGCAGTACTTC	CASSEGERPYEQYF
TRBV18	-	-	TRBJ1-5	TGTGCCAGCTCCCTCACGGGGGGCGAACTTCCCCAGCCCCAGCATTTT	CASSLTGGELPQPQHF
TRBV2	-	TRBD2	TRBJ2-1	TGTGCCAGCAGTGGCCGAGCGACTAGCGGGGTTAGCTCCTACAATGAGCAGTTCTTC	CASSGRATSGVSSYNEQFF
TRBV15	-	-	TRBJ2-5	TGTGCCACCAGCGGCCGAAGGGCCCGAGGGGGAGAGACCCAGTACTTC	CATSGRRARGGETQYF
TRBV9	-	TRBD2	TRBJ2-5	TGTGCCAGCAGCCCAACTAGCGGGAGTAAAGAGACCCAGTACTTC	CASSPTSGSKETQYF
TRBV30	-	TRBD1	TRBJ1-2	TGTGCCTGGAGTGTAAACAGGGGAATCTATGGCTACACCTTC	CAWSVNRGIYGYTF
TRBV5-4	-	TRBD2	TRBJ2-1	TGTGCCAGCAGCTCCGGGGTAGCGGGTTCCTACAATGAGCAGTTCTTC	CASSSGVAGSYNEQFF
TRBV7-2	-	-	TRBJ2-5	TGTGCCAGCAGCTTAGGATGGAGGGGACAAGAGACCCAGTACTTC	CASSLGWRGQETQYF
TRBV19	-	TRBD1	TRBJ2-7	TGTGCCAGTAGTATTCGGATAGTAGGGACAGGCAGCGCCTACGAGCAGTACTTC	CASSIRIVGTGSAYEQYF
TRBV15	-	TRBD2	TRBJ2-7	TGTGCCACCAGCGACCCTTCCGGGACTAGCGGGAGACTGGGAAGTTACGAGCAGTACTTC	CATSDPSGTSGRLGSYEQYF
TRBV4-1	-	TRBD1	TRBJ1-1	TGCGCCAGCAGCCAAGTGGGGACAGGGAGGAACACTGAAGCTTTCTTT	CASSQVGTGRNTEAFF
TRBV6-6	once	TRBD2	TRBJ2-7	TGTGCCACCGGGAGGGAGCAGTACTTC	CATGREQYF
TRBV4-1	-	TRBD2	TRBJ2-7	TGCGCCAGCAGCCAAGATCGAGGCGGGAGGGTGTACGAGCAGTACTTC	CASSQDRGGRVYEQYF
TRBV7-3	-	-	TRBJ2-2	TGTGCCAGCAGCTTATCAGCGGCCGGGGAGCTGTTTTTT	CASSLSAAGELFF
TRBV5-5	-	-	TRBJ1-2	TGTGCCAGCAGCTTACAACAGGGAAACTATGGCTACACCTTC	CASSLQQGNYGYTF
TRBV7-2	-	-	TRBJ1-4	TGTGCCAGCAGCGTAGCCTTCTTGGGGGGGGGTGAAAAACTGTTTTTT	CASSVAFLGGGEKLFF
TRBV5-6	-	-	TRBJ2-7	TGTGCCAGCAGCTTGGTGGACGGGGACTTCTACGAGCAGTACTTC	CASSLVDGDFYEQYF
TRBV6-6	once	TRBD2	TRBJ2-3	TGTGCCAGCAGTTACGGACTAGCGGACCACACAGATACGCAGTATTTT	CASSYGLADHTDTQYF
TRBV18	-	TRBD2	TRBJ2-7	TGTGCCAGCTCACCAACTAGCGGGAGTTACGAGCAGTACTTC	CASSPTSGSYEQYF
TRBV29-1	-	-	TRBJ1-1	TGCAGCGTTGACGTTCAGGGGATGAACACTGAAGCTTTCTTT	CSVDVQGMNTEAFF
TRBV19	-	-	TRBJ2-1	TGTGCCAGGTTCGATGGACATCTTACAAATGAGCAGTTCTTC	CARFDGHLTNEQFF
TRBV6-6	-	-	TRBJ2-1	TGTGCCAGCAGCTTACTAGGGTTATACAATGAGCAGTTCTTC	CASSLLGLYNEQFF
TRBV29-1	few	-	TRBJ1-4	TGCAGCGTTCAGGGATTAGGTGAAAAACTGTTTTTT	CSVQGLGEKLFF
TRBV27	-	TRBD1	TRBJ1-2	TGTGCCAGCAGTCGGACAGGCTCTAACTATGGCTACACCTTC	CASSRTGSNYGYTF
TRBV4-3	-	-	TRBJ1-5	TGCGCCAGCAGCCAAGAAATCGGTAGCAATCAGCCCCAGCATTTT	CASSQEIGSNQPQHF
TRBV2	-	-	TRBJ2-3	TGTGCCAGCAGTCCCACTAGCCCGGCGGGTACAAGCACAGATACGCAGTATTTT	CASSPTSPAGTSTDTQYF
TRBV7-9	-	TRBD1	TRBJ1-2	TGTGCCAGCAGGTCGGGAGGGGGCGGCTACACCTTC	CASRSGGGGYTF
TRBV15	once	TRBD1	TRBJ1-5	TGTGCCACCAGCACCTCGGAGAGGGGGCGTCGCAATCAGCCCCAGCATTTT	CATSTSERGRRNQPQHF
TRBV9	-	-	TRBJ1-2	TGTGCCAGCAGCTTCCTAGGCGGAGGGGGCTACACCTTC	CASSFLGGGGYTF
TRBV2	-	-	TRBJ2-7	TGTGCCAGCAGCGTAACCGGGACCTACGAGCAGTACTTC	CASSVTGTYEQYF
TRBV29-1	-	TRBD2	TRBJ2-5	TGCAGCGTCCTCTCATTTCCGGGACTAGCGGGAGGTGGACAAGAGACCCAGTACTTC	CSVLSFPGLAGGGQETQYF
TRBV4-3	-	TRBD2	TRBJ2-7	TGCGCCAGCAGCCAAGATGTGGTAGCGGGAGTCCCTCCGGGCGAGCAGTACTTC	CASSQDVVAGVPPGEQYF
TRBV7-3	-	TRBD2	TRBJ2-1	TGTGCCAGCAGCTTACGGGGGGGGGCCTACAATGAGCAGTTCTTC	CASSLRGGAYNEQFF
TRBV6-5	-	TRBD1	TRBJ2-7	TGTGCCAGCCGGGACAGGGACTATACCTACGAGCAGTACTTC	CASRDRDYTYEQYF
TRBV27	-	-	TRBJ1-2	TGTGCCAGCAGTTCTGTGGACAGCTTCTATGGCTACACCTTC	CASSSVDSFYGYTF
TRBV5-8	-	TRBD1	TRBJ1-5	TGTGCCAGCAGCTTAATGAAGGGGGCTGTAAAACAGCCCCAGCATTTT	CASSLMKGAVKQPQHF
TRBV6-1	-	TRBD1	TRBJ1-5	TGTGCCAGCAGTGGCGACCTGGGACAGGGTAGCAATCAGCCCCAGCATTTT	CASSGDLGQGSNQPQHF
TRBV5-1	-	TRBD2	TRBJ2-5	TGCGCCAGCAGCCAAGGACTAGCGGGAGCAAGTAGCCAAGAGACCCAGTACTTC	CASSQGLAGASSQETQYF
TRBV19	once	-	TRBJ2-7	TGTGCCACCCAGAGGGGGAGTTACGAGCAGTACTTC	CATQRGSYEQYF